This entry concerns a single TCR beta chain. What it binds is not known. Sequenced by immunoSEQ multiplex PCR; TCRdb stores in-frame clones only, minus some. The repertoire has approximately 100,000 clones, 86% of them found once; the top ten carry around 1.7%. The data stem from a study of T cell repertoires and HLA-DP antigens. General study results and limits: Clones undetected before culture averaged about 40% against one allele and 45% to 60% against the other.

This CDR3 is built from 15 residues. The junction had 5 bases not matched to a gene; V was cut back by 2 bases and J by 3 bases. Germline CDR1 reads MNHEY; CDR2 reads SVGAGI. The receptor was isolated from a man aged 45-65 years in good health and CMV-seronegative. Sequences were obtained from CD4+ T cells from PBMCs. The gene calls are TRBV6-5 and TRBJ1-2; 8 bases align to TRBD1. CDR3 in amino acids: CASSYGRGQDYGYTF. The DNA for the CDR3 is TGTGCCAGCAGTTACGGCAGGGGGCAGGACTATGGCTACACCTTC.